These T cell receptor beta chains were read from a single sample in a study of cytomegalovirus exposure and HLA in healthy donors. Produced via immunoSEQ multiplex PCR; TCRdb's table is partial and in-frame only. This listing includes around 100,000 clones. The material sequenced was PBMCs. The receptors shown here come from a woman under 40 in good health and CMV-seronegative. The CDR3 runs from the conserved cysteine through the conserved F or W. The order of the fields is V gene, J gene, D gene, CDR3 protein, CDR3 DNA. A D gene is named only where the DNA matches it firmly.

v_gene: TRBV2; j_gene: TRBJ1-2; d_gene: TRBD1; CDR3aa: CASNGDRVSPLNYGYTF; CDR3nt: TGTGCCAGCAACGGGGACAGGGTGTCTCCCCTTAACTATGGCTACACCTTC
v_gene: TRBV6-5; j_gene: TRBJ1-1; d_gene: TRBD1; CDR3aa: CASSFSGGENTEAFF; CDR3nt: TGTGCCAGCAGTTTCTCAGGGGGCGAGAACACTGAAGCTTTCTTT
v_gene: TRBV11-3; j_gene: TRBJ1-1; d_gene: -; CDR3aa: CASSLERNTEAFF; CDR3nt: TGTGCCAGCAGCTTAGAGCGGAACACTGAAGCTTTCTTT
v_gene: TRBV15; j_gene: TRBJ2-5; d_gene: TRBD1; CDR3aa: CATSRVLPGTGYQETQYF; CDR3nt: TGTGCCACCAGCAGAGTCCTCCCCGGGACAGGGTACCAAGAGACCCAGTACTTC
v_gene: TRBV13; j_gene: TRBJ2-1; d_gene: TRBD2; CDR3aa: CASSSGTSGGNEQFF; CDR3nt: TGTGCCAGCAGCTCTGGGACTAGCGGGGGGAATGAGCAGTTCTTC
v_gene: TRBV7-2; j_gene: TRBJ1-4; d_gene: -; CDR3aa: CASRPPGEKLFF; CDR3nt: TGTGCCAGCAGGCCGCCCGGGGAAAAACTGTTTTTT
v_gene: TRBV6-1; j_gene: TRBJ1-5; d_gene: -; CDR3aa: CASSGEGRQPQHF; CDR3nt: TGTGCCAGCAGCGGGGAGGGGAGACAGCCCCAGCATTTT
v_gene: TRBV5-1; j_gene: TRBJ1-5; d_gene: -; CDR3aa: CASSSDNNQPQHF; CDR3nt: TGCGCCAGCAGCTCGGACAACAATCAGCCCCAGCATTTT
v_gene: TRBV25-1; j_gene: TRBJ2-4; d_gene: TRBD1; CDR3aa: CASRGTGIDIQYF; CDR3nt: TGTGCCAGCAGGGGGACAGGAATAGACATTCAGTACTTC
v_gene: TRBV4-1; j_gene: TRBJ2-5; d_gene: TRBD1; CDR3aa: CASSQAGTGQETQYF; CDR3nt: TGCGCCAGCAGCCAAGCCGGGACAGGGCAAGAGACCCAGTACTTC
v_gene: TRBV5-4; j_gene: TRBJ1-2; d_gene: TRBD1; CDR3aa: CASRSDRAGYTF; CDR3nt: TGTGCCAGCAGATCCGACAGGGCCGGCTACACCTTC
v_gene: TRBV7-6; j_gene: TRBJ2-1; d_gene: TRBD2; CDR3aa: CASSLATSGGAGSYNEQFF; CDR3nt: TGTGCCAGCAGCTTAGCCACTAGCGGGGGGGCCGGGTCCTACAATGAGCAGTTCTTC